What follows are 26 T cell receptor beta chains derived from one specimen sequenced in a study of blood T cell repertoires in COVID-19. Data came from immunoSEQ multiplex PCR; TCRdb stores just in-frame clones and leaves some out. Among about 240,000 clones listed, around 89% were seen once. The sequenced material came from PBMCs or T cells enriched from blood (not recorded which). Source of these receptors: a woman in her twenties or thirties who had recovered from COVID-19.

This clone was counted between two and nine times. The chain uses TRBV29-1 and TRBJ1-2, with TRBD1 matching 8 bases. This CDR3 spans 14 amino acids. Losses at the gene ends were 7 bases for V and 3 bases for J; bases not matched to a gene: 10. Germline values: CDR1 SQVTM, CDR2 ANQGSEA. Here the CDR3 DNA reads TGCAGCGGGCAACCGACAGGGGTTGACTATGGCTACACCTTC. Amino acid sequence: CSGQPTGVDYGYTF. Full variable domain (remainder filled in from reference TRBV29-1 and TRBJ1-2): SAVISQKPSRDICQRGTSLTIQCQVDSQVTMMFWYRQQPGQSLTLIATANQGSEATYESGFVIDKFPISRPNLTFSTLTVSNMSPEDSSIYLCSGQPTGVDYGYTFGSGTRLTVV.

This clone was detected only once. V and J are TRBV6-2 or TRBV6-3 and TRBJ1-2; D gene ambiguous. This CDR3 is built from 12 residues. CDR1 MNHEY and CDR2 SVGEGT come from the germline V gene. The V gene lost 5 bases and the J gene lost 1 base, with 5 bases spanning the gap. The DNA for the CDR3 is TGTGCCAGCAGTACACATAACTATGGCTACACCTTC. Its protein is CASSTHNYGYTF.

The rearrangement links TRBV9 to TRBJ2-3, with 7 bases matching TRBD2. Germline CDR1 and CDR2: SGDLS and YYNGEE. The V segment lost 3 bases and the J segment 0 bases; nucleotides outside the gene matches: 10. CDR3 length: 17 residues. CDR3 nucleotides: TGTGCCAGCAGCGGACTCTGGGCTAGCGGTAGCACAGATACGCAGTATTTT. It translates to CASSGLWASGSTDTQYF.

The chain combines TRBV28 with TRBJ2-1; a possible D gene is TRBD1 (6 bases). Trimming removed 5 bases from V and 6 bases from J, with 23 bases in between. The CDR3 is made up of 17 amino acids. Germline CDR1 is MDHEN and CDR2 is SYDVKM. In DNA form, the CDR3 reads TGTGCCAGCAGTCAGGGGACGCCTAGGGCCTCTCGCAATGAGCAGTTCTTC. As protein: CASSQGTPRASRNEQFF.

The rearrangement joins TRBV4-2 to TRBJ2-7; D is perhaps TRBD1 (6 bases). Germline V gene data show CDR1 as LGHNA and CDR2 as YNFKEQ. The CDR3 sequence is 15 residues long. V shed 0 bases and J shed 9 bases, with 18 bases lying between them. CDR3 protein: CASSQDRVGGRGQYF. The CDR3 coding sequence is TGTGCCAGCAGCCAAGATCGTGTAGGGGGTAGGGGGCAGTACTTC.

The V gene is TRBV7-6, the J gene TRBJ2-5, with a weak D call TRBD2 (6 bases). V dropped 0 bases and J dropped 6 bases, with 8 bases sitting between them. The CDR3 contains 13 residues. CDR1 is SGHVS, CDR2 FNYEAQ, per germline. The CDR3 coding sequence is TGTGCCAGCAGCTTAGCGGGCGGGAAGACCCAGTACTTC. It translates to CASSLAGGKTQYF.

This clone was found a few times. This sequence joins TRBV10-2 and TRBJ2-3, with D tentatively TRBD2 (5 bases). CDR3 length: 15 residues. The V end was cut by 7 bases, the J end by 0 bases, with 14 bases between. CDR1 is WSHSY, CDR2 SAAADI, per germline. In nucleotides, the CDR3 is TGCGCCAGCAAGGAGGTTTGGACTAGCACAGATACGCAGTATTTT. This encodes CASKEVWTSTDTQYF.

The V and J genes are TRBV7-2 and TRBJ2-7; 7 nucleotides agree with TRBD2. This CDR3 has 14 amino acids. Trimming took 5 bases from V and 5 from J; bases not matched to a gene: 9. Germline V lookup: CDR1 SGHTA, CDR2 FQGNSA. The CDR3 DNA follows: TGTGCCAGCAGCGGCGCGGGAGCTTGGAACGAGCAGTACTTC. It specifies CASSGAGAWNEQYF.

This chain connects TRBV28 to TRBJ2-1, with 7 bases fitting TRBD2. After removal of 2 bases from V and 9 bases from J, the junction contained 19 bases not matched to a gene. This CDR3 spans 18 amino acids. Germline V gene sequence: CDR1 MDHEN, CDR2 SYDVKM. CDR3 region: CASSLGLVGTNKNREQFF. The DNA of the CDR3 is TGTGCCAGCAGTTTAGGACTAGTCGGTACGAACAAAAACCGTGAGCAGTTCTTC.

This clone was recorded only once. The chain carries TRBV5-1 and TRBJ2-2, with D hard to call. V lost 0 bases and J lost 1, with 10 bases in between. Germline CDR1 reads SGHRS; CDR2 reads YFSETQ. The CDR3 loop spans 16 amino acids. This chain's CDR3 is CASSLEVGGNTGELFF. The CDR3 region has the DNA TGCGCCAGCAGCTTGGAAGTTGGCGGGAACACCGGGGAGCTGTTTTTT.

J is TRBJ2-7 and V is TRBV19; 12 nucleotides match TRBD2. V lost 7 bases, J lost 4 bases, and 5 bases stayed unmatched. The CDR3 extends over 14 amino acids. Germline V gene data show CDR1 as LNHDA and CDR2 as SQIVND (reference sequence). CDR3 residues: CASTRTSGKYEQYF. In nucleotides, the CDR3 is TGTGCCAGTACTCGGACTAGCGGGAAGTACGAGCAGTACTTC. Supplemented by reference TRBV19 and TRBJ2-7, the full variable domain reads DGGITQSPKYLFRKEGQNVTLSCEQNLNHDAMYWYRQDPGQGLRLIYYSQIVNDFQKGDIAEGYSVSREKKESFPLTVTSAQKNPTAFYLCASTRTSGKYEQYFGPGTRLTVT.

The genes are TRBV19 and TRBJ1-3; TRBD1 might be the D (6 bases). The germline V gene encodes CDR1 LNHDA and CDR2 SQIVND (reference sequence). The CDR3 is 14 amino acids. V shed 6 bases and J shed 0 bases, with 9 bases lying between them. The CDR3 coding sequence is TGTGCCAGTAGGCTACAGGGCTCTGGAAACACCATATATTTT. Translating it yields CASRLQGSGNTIYF.

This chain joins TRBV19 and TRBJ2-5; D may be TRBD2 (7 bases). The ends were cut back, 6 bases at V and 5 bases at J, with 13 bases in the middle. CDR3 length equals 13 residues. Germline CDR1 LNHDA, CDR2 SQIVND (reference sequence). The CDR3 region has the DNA TGTGCCAGTAGACAGGGAGGGGGGGAGACCCAGTACTTC. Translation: CASRQGGGETQYF.

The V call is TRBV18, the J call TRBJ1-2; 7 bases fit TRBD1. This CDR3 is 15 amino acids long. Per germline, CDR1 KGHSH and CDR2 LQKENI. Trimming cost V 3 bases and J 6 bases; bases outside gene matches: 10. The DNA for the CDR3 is TGTGCCAGCTCACCCCGACAGGGATACGATGATGGCTACACCTTC. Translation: CASSPRQGYDDGYTF.

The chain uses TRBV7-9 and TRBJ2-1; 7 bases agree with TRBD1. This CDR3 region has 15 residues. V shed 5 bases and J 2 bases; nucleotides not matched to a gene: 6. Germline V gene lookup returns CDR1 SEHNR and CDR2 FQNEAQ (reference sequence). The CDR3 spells CASSEAQGTYNEQFF. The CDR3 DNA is TGTGCCAGCAGCGAGGCACAGGGGACCTACAATGAGCAGTTCTTC.

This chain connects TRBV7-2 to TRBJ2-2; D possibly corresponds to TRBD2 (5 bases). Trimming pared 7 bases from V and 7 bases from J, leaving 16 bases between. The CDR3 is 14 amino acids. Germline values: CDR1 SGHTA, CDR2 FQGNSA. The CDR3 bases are TGTGCCAGCACCCCCGCCATAACTAGCGGGGAGCTGTTTTTT. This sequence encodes CASTPAITSGELFF.

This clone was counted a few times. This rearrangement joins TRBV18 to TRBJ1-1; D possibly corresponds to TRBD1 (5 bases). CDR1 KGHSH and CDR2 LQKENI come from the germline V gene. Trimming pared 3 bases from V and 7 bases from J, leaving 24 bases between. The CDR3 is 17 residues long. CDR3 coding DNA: TGTGCCAGCTCACCGACGGCCTCCGGGGCCGGGGAGGGTGAAGCTTTCTTT. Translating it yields CASSPTASGAGEGEAFF.

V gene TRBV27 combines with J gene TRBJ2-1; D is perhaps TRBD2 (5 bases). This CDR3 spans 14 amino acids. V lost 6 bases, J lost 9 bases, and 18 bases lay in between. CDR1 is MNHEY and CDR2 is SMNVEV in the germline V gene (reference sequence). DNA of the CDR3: TGTGCCAGCAGGGATAGCGCTTACAGAGGTGAGCAGTTCTTC. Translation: CASRDSAYRGEQFF.

The CDR3 spells CASRPSGRFVGELFF. CDR3 bases: TGTGCCAGCAGACCTAGCGGGAGATTCGTTGGGGAGCTGTTTTTT. This chain connects TRBV6-5 to TRBJ2-2; 10 nucleotides agree with TRBD2. Unmatched junction bases numbered 9, after V lost 6 bases and J lost 8 bases. The germline V gene encodes CDR1 MNHEY and CDR2 SVGAGI. The length of the CDR3 is 15 residues.

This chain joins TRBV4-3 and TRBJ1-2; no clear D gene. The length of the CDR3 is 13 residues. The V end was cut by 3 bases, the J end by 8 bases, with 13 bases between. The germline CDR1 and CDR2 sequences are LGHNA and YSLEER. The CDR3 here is CASSQNLEEGYTF. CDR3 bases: TGCGCCAGCAGCCAGAACCTGGAGGAGGGCTACACCTTC.

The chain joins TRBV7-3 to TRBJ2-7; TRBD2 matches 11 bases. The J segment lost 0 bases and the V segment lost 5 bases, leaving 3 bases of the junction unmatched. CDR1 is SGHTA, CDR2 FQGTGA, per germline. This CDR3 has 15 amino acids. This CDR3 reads CASSQGLAASYEQYF. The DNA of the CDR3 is TGTGCCAGCAGCCAGGGACTAGCGGCCTCCTACGAGCAGTACTTC.

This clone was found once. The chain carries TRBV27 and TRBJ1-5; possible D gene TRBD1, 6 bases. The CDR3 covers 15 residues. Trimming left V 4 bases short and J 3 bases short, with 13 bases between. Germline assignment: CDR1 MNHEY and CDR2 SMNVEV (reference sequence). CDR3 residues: CASSWGGLNNQPQHF. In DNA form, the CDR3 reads TGTGCCAGCAGTTGGGGGGGGCTCAACAATCAGCCCCAGCATTTT.

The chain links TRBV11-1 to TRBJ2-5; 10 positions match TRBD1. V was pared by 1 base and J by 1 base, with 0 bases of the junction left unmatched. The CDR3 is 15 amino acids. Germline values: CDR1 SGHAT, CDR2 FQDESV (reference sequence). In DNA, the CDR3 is TGTGCCAGCAGCTTAGGGACAGGGGGCCAAGAGACCCAGTACTTC. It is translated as CASSLGTGGQETQYF.

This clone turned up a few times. This CDR3 reads CAIGQGANYGYTF. CDR3 coding DNA: TGTGCCATCGGACAGGGGGCTAACTATGGCTACACCTTC. This chain connects TRBV28 to TRBJ1-2, with 10 nucleotides matching TRBD1. The trim removed 10 bases at V and 0 bases at J, leaving 2 bases unmatched. This CDR3 comprises 13 residues. CDR1 is MDHEN and CDR2 is SYDVKM in the germline V gene.

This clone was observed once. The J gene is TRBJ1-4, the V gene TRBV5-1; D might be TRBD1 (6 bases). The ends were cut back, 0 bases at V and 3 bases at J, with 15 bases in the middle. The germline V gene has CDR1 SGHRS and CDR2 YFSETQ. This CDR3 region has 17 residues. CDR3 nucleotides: TGCGCCAGCAGCTTGGTGGGCGGCAGGGGAGCTAATGAAAAACTGTTTTTT. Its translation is CASSLVGGRGANEKLFF.

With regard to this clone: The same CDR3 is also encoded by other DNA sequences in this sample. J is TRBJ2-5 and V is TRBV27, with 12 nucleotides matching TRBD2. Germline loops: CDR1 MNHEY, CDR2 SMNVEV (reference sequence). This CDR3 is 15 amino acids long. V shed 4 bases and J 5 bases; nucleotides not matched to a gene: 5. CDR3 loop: CASSSTSGRRETQYF. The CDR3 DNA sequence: TGTGCCAGCAGTTCGACTAGCGGGAGACGTGAGACCCAGTACTTC.